The 28 T cell receptor beta chains below come from one sample, sequenced in a study of shared clonotypes between healthy human individuals. The assay was immunoSEQ multiplex PCR, and TCRdb's table has in-frame clones only and misses some. This table holds roughly 2,500,000 clones, 80% to 95% found once. Sequencing was done on a sample of naive CD4+ T cells from PBMCs. Sample subset: CD45RA+ positively selected. Source of these receptors: a man aged 18 to 30 in good health. Some clones in this sample may be carry-over from other donors' samples.

The genes are TRBV7-6 and TRBJ2-3; D uncertain. The V end lost 5 bases, the J end lost 6 bases, and 18 bases lay between the germline ends. The CDR3 is made up of 15 amino acids. Germline lookup yields CDR1 SGHVS and CDR2 FNYEAQ. Here the CDR3 reads CASSPTPFTSDTQYF. The CDR3 coding sequence is TGTGCCAGCAGCCCTACACCTTTTACCTCTGATACGCAGTATTTT. The variable domain in full, completed from reference TRBV7-6 and TRBJ2-3, reads GAGVSQSPRYKVTKRGQDVALRCDPISGHVSLYWYRQALGQGPEFLTYFNYEAQQDKSGLPNDRFSAERPEGSISTLTIQRTEQRDSAMYRCASSPTPFTSDTQYFGPGTRLTVL.

As concerns this clone: At the DNA level, this CDR3 is encoded by other sequences in the same sample as well. V usage is TRBV11-3 and J usage is TRBJ2-3; D call uncertain. V lost 1 base, J lost 2 bases, and 7 bases lay in between. Looked up from germline, CDR1 is SGHNT and CDR2 is YENEEA. The CDR3 has 14 residues. The CDR3 nucleotides read TGTGCCAGCAGCTTAGGGACCAACACAGATACGCAGTATTTT. Translating gives CASSLGTNTDTQYF.

V gene TRBV21-1 combines with J gene TRBJ1-5; TRBD1 is taken as the D call from the table, unchecked against the DNA. TRBV21-1 is a documented pseudogene. CDR3 length: 18 residues. The CDR3 reads CASSPSNDRGRGNQPQHF. The CDR3, as DNA: TGTGCCAGCAGCCCCTCCAATGACAGGGGAAGGGGCAATCAGCCCCAGCATTTT.

The chain links TRBV7-3 to TRBJ2-3; maybe TRBD2 (6 bases). CDR1 SGHTA and CDR2 FQGTGA come from the germline V gene. Trimming stripped 5 bases from V and 2 bases from J, with 14 bases between. The CDR3 is 15 residues long. This CDR3 reads CASSLGTPHTDTQYF. The CDR3 region has the DNA TGTGCCAGCAGCCTCGGGACTCCTCACACAGATACGCAGTATTTT. The full variable domain, its missing parts supplied by reference TRBV7-3 and TRBJ2-3, is GAGVSQTPSNKVTEKGKYVELRCDPISGHTALYWYRQSLGQGPEFLIYFQGTGAADDSGLPNDRFFAVRPEGSVSTLKIQRTERGDSAVYLCASSLGTPHTDTQYFGPGTRLTVL.

This clone occurred once. The chain couples TRBV2 to TRBJ2-3; 8 nucleotides line up with TRBD2. Trimming took 7 bases from V and 8 from J; bases not matched to a gene: 8. The germline gives CDR1 SNHLY, CDR2 FYNNEI. This CDR3 has 13 residues. The CDR3 loop is CASTVAGMSTQYF. The CDR3 coding sequence is TGTGCCAGCACGGTAGCGGGAATGAGTACGCAGTATTTT.

V is TRBV19 and J is TRBJ2-7, with D maybe TRBD1 (6 bases). The CDR3 is 15 amino acids. V was shortened by 5 bases and J by 0 bases, with 14 bases between the two germline ends. The germline V gene has CDR1 LNHDA and CDR2 SQIVND (reference sequence). CDR3 in DNA: TGTGCCAGTAGTCCCAAGGGACACCTCTCCTACGAGCAGTACTTC. This sequence encodes CASSPKGHLSYEQYF.

The chain recombines TRBV28 with TRBJ2-7, with TRBD1 identical over 8 bases. The germline gives CDR1 MDHEN, CDR2 SYDVKM. V shed 10 bases, J shed 3 bases, and the junction held 5 bases outside the gene matches. CDR3 length equals 12 residues. CDR3: CATQGAYYEQYF. The CDR3 DNA sequence: TGTGCCACGCAGGGGGCATACTACGAGCAGTACTTC.

V is TRBV4-1 and J is TRBJ1-1; 8 positions match TRBD1. The CDR3 has 18 residues. Germline CDR1 reads MGHRA; CDR2 reads YSYEKL. Trimming took 1 base from V and 4 from J; bases not matched to a gene: 14. CDR3 sequence reads: CASSQGRAGGANFTEAFF. CDR3 DNA sequence: TGCGCCAGCAGCCAAGGACGGGCAGGGGGCGCGAACTTCACTGAAGCTTTCTTT.

The chain has TRBV9 and TRBJ1-5; 8 nucleotides align to TRBD1. This CDR3 contains 15 residues. V was pared by 3 bases and J by 5 bases, with 7 bases of the junction left unmatched. Germline CDR1 reads SGDLS; CDR2 reads YYNGEE. CDR3 sequence: CASSAGQGTDQPQHF. The CDR3 DNA is TGTGCCAGCAGCGCCGGACAGGGAACTGATCAGCCCCAGCATTTT.

The rearrangement uses TRBV4-3 and TRBJ1-4; a possible D gene is TRBD1 (5 bases). Trimming shortened V by 1 base and J by 0 bases, and 12 bases separated the two germline ends. The CDR3 contains 17 residues. Germline-derived CDR1 and CDR2 are LGHNA and YSLEER. The CDR3 loop is CASSQGIRGATNEKLFF. CDR3 nucleotide sequence: TGCGCCAGCAGCCAAGGAATAAGGGGCGCAACTAATGAAAAACTGTTTTTT.

The CDR3 reads CASSQDVRAGYGNTIYF. As DNA, the CDR3 is TGCGCCAGCAGCCAAGATGTACGTGCAGGGTACGGAAACACCATATATTTT. The chain couples TRBV4-1 to TRBJ1-3; possible D gene TRBD1, 5 bases. V gave up 0 bases and J gave up 4 bases, with 16 bases separating them. The CDR3 is made up of 17 amino acids. Per germline, CDR1 MGHRA and CDR2 YSYEKL.

In this sample, this clone turned up once. The rearrangement uses TRBV6-1 and TRBJ2-7; no clear D gene. The CDR3 contains 12 residues. CDR1 is MNHNS and CDR2 is SASEGT in the germline V gene. Between the trimmed V and J ends, which lost 6 bases and 3 bases, there was a span of 9 bases. The CDR3 protein is CASSQDNYEQYF. DNA of the CDR3: TGTGCCAGCAGCCAGGATAACTACGAGCAGTACTTC.

The CDR3 DNA sequence: TGTGCCAGCAGCGTAAGCGGGGGGCGCTTATCTGGAAACACCATATATTTT. Amino acid sequence: CASSVSGGRLSGNTIYF. The gene calls are TRBV9 and TRBJ1-3; D might be TRBD1 (6 bases). Germline loops: CDR1 SGDLS, CDR2 YYNGEE. V shed 1 base and J shed 1 base, with 15 bases lying between them. The CDR3 extends over 17 amino acids.

The sample holds one count of this clone. The gene calls are TRBV19 and TRBJ2-5; 9 positions agree with TRBD1. The CDR3 is 15 residues long. In germline, CDR1 is LNHDA, CDR2 SQIVND (reference sequence). After removal of 5 bases from V and 4 bases from J, the junction contained 8 bases not matched to a gene. The CDR3 bases are TGTGCCAGTAGTGTCGGGGGACAGGGAGGAGAGACCCAGTACTTC. Amino acids: CASSVGGQGGETQYF.

The genes are TRBV27 and TRBJ2-1; D remains unclear. Trimming removed 4 bases from V and 2 bases from J, with 12 bases in between. The length of the CDR3 is 15 residues. Germline V gene data show CDR1 as MNHEY and CDR2 as SMNVEV (reference sequence). CDR3 region: CASSSLLVTYNEQFF. The CDR3 nucleotides are TGTGCCAGCAGTTCCCTCCTCGTTACCTACAATGAGCAGTTCTTC.

The V gene is TRBV4-3, the J gene TRBJ2-4, with a weak D call TRBD2 (7 bases). The germline V and J ends were trimmed by 2 bases and 9 bases, with 20 bases remaining between them. CDR1 and CDR2 from the germline V gene are LGHNA and YSLEER. The CDR3 totals 16 residues. The CDR3 bases are TGCGCCAGCAGCCAATCCCTCCCCCAGGGGACTATCATTCAGTACTTC. Translated, it gives CASSQSLPQGTIIQYF.

This rearrangement joins TRBV27 to TRBJ1-2; 10 bases align to TRBD1. The trim removed 5 bases at V and 10 bases at J, leaving 7 bases unmatched. Germline CDR1 reads MNHEY; CDR2 reads SMNVEV (reference sequence). The CDR3 covers 13 residues. Here the CDR3 reads CASSGDRGWYYTF. The CDR3 nucleotides read TGTGCCAGCAGTGGGGACAGGGGATGGTACTACACCTTC.

The chain uses TRBV19 and TRBJ1-2, with D possibly matching TRBD1 (5 bases). The CDR3 extends over 13 amino acids. The germline gives CDR1 LNHDA, CDR2 SQIVND (reference sequence). With 8 bases removed from V and 0 bases from J, the gap between germline ends came to 10 bases. The CDR3 sequence: CASRLGANYGYTF. The CDR3 DNA reads TGTGCCAGTCGCCTGGGGGCTAACTATGGCTACACCTTC.

The chain recombines TRBV5-4 with TRBJ2-3, with 12 bases matching TRBD2. This CDR3 spans 16 amino acids. The germline CDR1 and CDR2 sequences are SGHNT and YYREEE (reference sequence). V gave up 4 bases and J gave up 2 bases; unmatched junction bases: 5. As DNA, the CDR3 is TGTGCCAGCAGCCCTGGACTAGCGGGAAACACAGATACGCAGTATTTT. Translated, it gives CASSPGLAGNTDTQYF.

The CDR3 spells CASRGGLAAYEQYF. DNA for the CDR3: TGTGCCAGCAGAGGGGGACTAGCGGCCTACGAGCAGTACTTC. The J gene is TRBJ2-7, the V gene TRBV27, with 11 bases identical to TRBD2. J lost 2 bases, V lost 6 bases, and 3 bases had no gene match. CDR1 and CDR2 from the germline V gene are MNHEY and SMNVEV (reference sequence). The CDR3 totals 14 residues.

The chain links TRBV7-2 to TRBJ2-6, with D possibly being TRBD2 (5 bases). V lost 1 base to trimming and J lost 4 bases, with 17 bases between them. Germline lookup yields CDR1 SGHTA and CDR2 FQGNSA. This CDR3 has 18 amino acids. CDR3 sequence (DNA): TGTGCCAGCAGCTTAGTGGGCAGGTCGTCGGGGGGGGCCAACGTCCTGACTTTC. Its protein is CASSLVGRSSGGANVLTF. Based on the CDR3 plus reference TRBV7-2 and TRBJ2-6, the full variable domain is GAGVSQSPSNKVTEKGKDVELRCDPISGHTALYWYRQSLGQGLEFLIYFQGNSAPDKSGLPSDRFSAERTGGSVSTLTIQRTQQEDSAVYLCASSLVGRSSGGANVLTFGAGSRLTVL.

This clone was counted once. The V call is TRBV30, the J call TRBJ2-1; D is possibly TRBD2 (5 bases). The V and J ends lost 5 bases and 0 bases respectively, with 14 bases between them. The germline CDR1 and CDR2 sequences are GTSNPN and SVGIG (reference sequence). This CDR3 spans 15 amino acids. For the CDR3, the DNA is TGTGCCTGGGGCGAGGGATGGGGCTCCTACAATGAGCAGTTCTTC. This codes for CAWGEGWGSYNEQFF.

The V gene is TRBV27, the J gene TRBJ1-1, with 10 bases fitting TRBD1. Germline loops: CDR1 MNHEY, CDR2 SMNVEV (reference sequence). The length of the CDR3 is 19 residues. V lost 5 bases to trimming and J lost 6 bases; unmatched junction nucleotides: 21. The CDR3: CASSPPRQGAFKVQAEAFF. The CDR3 DNA reads TGTGCCAGCAGTCCACCCCGACAGGGGGCGTTTAAAGTTCAGGCTGAAGCTTTCTTT.

J is TRBJ2-2 and V is TRBV11-3, with a possible D match to TRBD2 (5 bases). Germline assignment: CDR1 SGHNT and CDR2 YENEEA. Trimming removed 0 bases at V and 0 bases at J, with 11 bases between. The CDR3 covers 17 residues. The CDR3 sequence is CASSLDPLAPNTGELFF. In DNA form, the CDR3 reads TGTGCCAGCAGCTTAGATCCCCTAGCCCCGAACACCGGGGAGCTGTTTTTT.

The chain uses TRBV11-2 and TRBJ2-5; the match to TRBD2 covers 7 bases. Looked up from germline, CDR1 is SGHAT and CDR2 is FQNNGV. The CDR3 sequence is 16 residues long. V lost 1 base, J lost 5 bases, and 10 bases stayed unmatched. The CDR3 loop reads CASSLGQGRVRETQYF. The DNA for the CDR3 is TGTGCCAGCAGCTTAGGCCAAGGGAGGGTCCGGGAGACCCAGTACTTC.

The chain couples TRBV7-3 to TRBJ2-7, with TRBD1 identical over 7 bases. The CDR3 has 15 amino acids. J was trimmed by 6 bases and V by 1 base; bases with no gene match: 9. Germline assignment: CDR1 SGHTA and CDR2 FQGTGA. DNA for the CDR3: TGTGCCAGCAGCTTAATTCCAGGGGGTTTTTCCGAGCAGTACTTC. It is translated as CASSLIPGGFSEQYF.

The genes are TRBV27 and TRBJ2-5, with 11 bases matching TRBD2. The CDR3 is made up of 15 amino acids. Germline assignment: CDR1 MNHEY and CDR2 SMNVEV (reference sequence). Trimming cost V 4 bases and J 5 bases; bases outside gene matches: 6. The CDR3 sequence is CASSSGLAGSETQYF. The CDR3 DNA is TGTGCCAGCAGTTCCGGACTAGCGGGTTCCGAGACCCAGTACTTC.

A note on this clone: The same CDR3 can be traced to other DNA sequences in this sample. This chain uses TRBV19 with TRBJ2-5; 7 nucleotides align to TRBD2. This CDR3 is built from 14 residues. CDR1 LNHDA and CDR2 SQIVND come from the germline V gene (reference sequence). The V and J ends lost 7 bases and 4 bases, in that order; junction bases with no gene match: 9. The CDR3 loop reads CASTPPGGRETQYF. CDR3 nucleotides: TGTGCCAGTACCCCCCCGGGGGGTCGAGAGACCCAGTACTTC.